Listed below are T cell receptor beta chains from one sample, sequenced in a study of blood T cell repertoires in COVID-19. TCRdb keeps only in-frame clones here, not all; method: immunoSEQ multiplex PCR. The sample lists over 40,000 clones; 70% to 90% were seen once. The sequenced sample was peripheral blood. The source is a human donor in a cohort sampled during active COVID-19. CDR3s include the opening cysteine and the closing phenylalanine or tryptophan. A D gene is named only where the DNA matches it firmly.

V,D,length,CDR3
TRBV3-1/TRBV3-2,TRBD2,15,CASSSSGSGTMGQFF
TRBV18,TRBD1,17,CASSPRGQVATNEKLFF
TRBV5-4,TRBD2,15,CASSWTSGGPETQYF
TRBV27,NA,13,CASSATGQNEQFF
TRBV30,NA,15,CAWNERGNIDSPLHF
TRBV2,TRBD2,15,CASSEGLAGEGELFF
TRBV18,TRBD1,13,CASGQGSNTEAFF
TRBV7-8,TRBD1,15,CASSEDRGRVREQFF
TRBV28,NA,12,CASSLTGSGYTF
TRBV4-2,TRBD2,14,CASSQGLRGGEQFF
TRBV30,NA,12,CAWGTTGPGPYF
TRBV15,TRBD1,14,CATSREEGATEAFF
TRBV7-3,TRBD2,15,CASSPGLAGDREQFF
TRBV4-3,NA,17,CASSQEALLGGANVLTF
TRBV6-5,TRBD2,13,CATGREGRYEQFF
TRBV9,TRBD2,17,CASSTRLAGGGTDTQYF
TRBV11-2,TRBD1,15,CASSLTGQLNTEAFF
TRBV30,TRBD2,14,CAWSPWGGPNEQFF
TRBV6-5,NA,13,CASSLTENTEAFF
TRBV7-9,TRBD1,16,CASSLGGQGLNTEAFF
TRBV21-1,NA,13,CASTRGLGGELFF
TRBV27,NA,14,CASSLQGPTDTQYF
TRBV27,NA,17,CASSSYRVPPYNYEQYF